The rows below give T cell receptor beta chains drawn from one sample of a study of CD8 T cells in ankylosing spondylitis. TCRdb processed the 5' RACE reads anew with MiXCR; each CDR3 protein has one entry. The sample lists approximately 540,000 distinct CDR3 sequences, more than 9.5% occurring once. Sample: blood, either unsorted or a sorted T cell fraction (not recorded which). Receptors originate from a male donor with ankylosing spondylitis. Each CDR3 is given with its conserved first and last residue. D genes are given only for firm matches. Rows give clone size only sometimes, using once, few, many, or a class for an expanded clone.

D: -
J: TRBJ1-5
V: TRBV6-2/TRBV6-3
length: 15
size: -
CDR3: CASSLGPYRNQPQHF
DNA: TGTGCCAGCAGTCTTGGCCCCTATCGCAATCAGCCCCAGCATTTT

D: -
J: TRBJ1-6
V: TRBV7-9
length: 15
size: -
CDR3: CASSLTDRYNSPLHF
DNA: TGTGCCAGCAGCTTAACGGACAGATATAATTCACCCCTCCACTTT

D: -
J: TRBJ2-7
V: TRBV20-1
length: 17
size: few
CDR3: CSARDKWGRGRTYEQYF
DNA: TGCAGTGCTAGAGATAAGTGGGGTCGTGGGAGGACCTACGAGCAGTACTTC

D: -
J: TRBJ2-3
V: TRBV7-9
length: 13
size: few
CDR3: CASSPSTIIPQYF
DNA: TGTGCCAGCAGCCCCTCAACTATCATCCCGCAGTATTTT

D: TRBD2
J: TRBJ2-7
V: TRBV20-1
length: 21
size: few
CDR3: CSARVSRTTGTSGSRSYEQYF
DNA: TGCAGTGCTAGAGTGAGTCGGACGACCGGGACTAGCGGGAGTCGAAGCTACGAGCAGTACTTC

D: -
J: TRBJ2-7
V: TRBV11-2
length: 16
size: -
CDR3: CASSLDRGVSSYEQYF
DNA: TGTGCCAGCAGCTTAGATCGAGGTGTCTCCTCGTACGAGCAGTACTTC

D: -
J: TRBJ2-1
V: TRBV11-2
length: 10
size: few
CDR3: CASSSLEQFF
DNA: TGTGCCAGCAGCTCCCTTGAGCAGTTCTTC

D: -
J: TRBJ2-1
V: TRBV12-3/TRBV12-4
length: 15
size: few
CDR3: CASSSAAGSYNEQFF
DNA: TGTGCCAGCAGTTCTGCAGCGGGCTCCTACAATGAGCAGTTCTTC

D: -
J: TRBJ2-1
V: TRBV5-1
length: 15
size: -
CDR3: CASSSEGRGYNEQFF
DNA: TGCGCCAGCAGCTCGGAGGGGAGGGGGTACAATGAGCAGTTCTTC

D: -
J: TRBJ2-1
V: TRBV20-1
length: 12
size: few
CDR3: CSVQSSYNEQFF
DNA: TGCAGTGTACAGAGCTCCTACAATGAGCAGTTCTTC

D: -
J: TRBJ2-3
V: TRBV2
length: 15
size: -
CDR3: CASSGVAASTDTQYF
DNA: TGTGCCAGCAGTGGAGTAGCGGCTAGCACAGATACGCAGTATTTT

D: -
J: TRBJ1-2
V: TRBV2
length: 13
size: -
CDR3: CASSDVGRGGYTF
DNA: TGTGCCAGCAGTGACGTCGGGAGAGGGGGCTACACCTTC

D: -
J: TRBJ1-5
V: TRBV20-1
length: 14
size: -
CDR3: CSARGGGGNQPQHF
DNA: TGCAGTGCTAGAGGCGGAGGCGGCAATCAGCCCCAGCATTTT

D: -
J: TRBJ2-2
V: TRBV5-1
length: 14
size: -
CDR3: CASSIRESSGELFF
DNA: TGCGCCAGCAGCATCCGGGAGAGCTCCGGGGAGCTGTTTTTT

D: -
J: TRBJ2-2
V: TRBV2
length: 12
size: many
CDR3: CATGGVGGELFF
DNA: TGTGCAACCGGAGGGGTCGGCGGGGAGCTGTTTTTT

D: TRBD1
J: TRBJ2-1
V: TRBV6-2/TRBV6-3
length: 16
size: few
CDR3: CASSYVPDRVYNEQFF
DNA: TGTGCCAGCAGTTATGTTCCGGACAGGGTATACAATGAGCAGTTCTTC

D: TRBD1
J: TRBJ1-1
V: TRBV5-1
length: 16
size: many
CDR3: CASSVGQVPDTTEAFF
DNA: TGCGCCAGCAGCGTTGGACAGGTCCCGGACACGACTGAAGCTTTCTTT

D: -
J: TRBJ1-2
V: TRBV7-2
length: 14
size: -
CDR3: CASSAGGADYGYTF
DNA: TGTGCCAGCAGCGCAGGAGGGGCCGACTATGGCTACACCTTC

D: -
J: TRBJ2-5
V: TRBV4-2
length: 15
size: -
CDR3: CASSQVWRVEETQYF
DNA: TGTGCCAGCAGCCAAGTGTGGCGGGTAGAAGAGACCCAGTACTTC

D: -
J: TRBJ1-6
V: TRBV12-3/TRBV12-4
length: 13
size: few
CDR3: CASSWNNNSPLHF
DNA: TGTGCCAGCAGTTGGAACAATAATTCACCCCTCCACTTT

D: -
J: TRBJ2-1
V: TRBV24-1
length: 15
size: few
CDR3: CATSGAPSSYNEQFF
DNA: TGTGCCACCAGTGGGGCCCCGAGCTCCTACAATGAGCAGTTCTTC

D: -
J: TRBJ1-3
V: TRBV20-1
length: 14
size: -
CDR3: CSAPRDSGGNTIYF
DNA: TGCAGTGCTCCCCGGGACTCTGGAGGAAACACCATATATTTT

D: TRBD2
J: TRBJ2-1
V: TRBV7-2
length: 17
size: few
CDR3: CASSLAGGRVIYNEQFF
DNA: TGTGCCAGCAGCCTAGCGGGAGGGAGGGTGATCTACAATGAGCAGTTCTTC

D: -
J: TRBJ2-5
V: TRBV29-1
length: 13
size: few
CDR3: CSVEVSNQETQYF
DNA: TGCAGCGTTGAAGTTTCCAACCAAGAGACCCAGTACTTC

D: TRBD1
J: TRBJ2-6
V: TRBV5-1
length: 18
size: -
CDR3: CASSQTGQTLSGANVLTF
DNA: TGCGCCAGCAGCCAAACGGGACAGACCTTATCTGGGGCCAACGTCCTGACTTTC

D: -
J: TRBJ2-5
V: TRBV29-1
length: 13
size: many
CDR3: CSVGPQGQETQYF
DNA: TGCAGCGTTGGCCCTCAAGGACAAGAGACCCAGTACTTC

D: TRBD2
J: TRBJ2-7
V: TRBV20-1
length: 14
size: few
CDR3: CSARDTLAGAEQYF
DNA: TGCAGTGCTAGAGATACCCTAGCGGGAGCCGAGCAGTACTTC

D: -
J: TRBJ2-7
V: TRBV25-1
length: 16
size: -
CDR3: CASSEYKGQGQYEQYF
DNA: TGTGCCAGCAGTGAATATAAAGGGCAGGGGCAATACGAGCAGTACTTC

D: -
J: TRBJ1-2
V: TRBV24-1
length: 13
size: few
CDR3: CATSEGGNYGYTF
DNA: TGTGCCACCAGTGAGGGCGGTAACTATGGCTACACCTTC

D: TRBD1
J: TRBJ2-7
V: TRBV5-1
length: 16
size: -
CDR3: CASSPWVRTGLGEQYF
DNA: TGCGCCAGCAGCCCCTGGGTTAGGACAGGACTGGGGGAGCAGTACTTC

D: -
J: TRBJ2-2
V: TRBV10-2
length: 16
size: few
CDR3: CASSESGPANTGELFF
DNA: TGCGCCAGCAGTGAGTCAGGGCCAGCGAACACCGGGGAGCTGTTTTTT

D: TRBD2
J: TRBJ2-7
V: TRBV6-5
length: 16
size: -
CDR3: CASSWTSGGRPYEQYF
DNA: TGTGCCAGCAGTTGGACTAGCGGGGGGAGGCCCTACGAGCAGTACTTC

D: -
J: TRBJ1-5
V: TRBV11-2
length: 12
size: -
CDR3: CASSTNGQPQHF
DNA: TGTGCCAGCAGCACCAACGGGCAGCCCCAGCATTTT

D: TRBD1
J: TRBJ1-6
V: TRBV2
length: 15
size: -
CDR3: CASSRGQELISPLHF
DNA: TGTGCCAGCAGCCGAGGACAGGAGTTAATATCACCCCTCCACTTT

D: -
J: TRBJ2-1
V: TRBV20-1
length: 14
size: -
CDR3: CSALRDNSYNEQFF
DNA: TGCAGTGCCCTCCGGGACAACTCCTACAATGAGCAGTTCTTC

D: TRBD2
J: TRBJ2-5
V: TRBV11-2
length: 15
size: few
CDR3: CASSLERERGGTQYF
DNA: TGTGCCAGCAGCCTCGAGCGGGAGAGAGGAGGGACCCAGTACTTC

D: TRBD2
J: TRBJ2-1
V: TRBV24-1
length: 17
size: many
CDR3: CALGLAGTRETYNEQFF
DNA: TGTGCCTTGGGACTAGCGGGAACAAGAGAAACCTACAATGAGCAGTTCTTC

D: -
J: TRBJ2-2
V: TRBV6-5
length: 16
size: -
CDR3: CASSYSMGAGAGELFF
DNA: TGTGCCAGCAGTTACTCGATGGGAGCGGGTGCCGGGGAGCTGTTTTTT

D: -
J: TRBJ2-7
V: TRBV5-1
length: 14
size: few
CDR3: CASSLKRGHSEQYF
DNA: TGCGCCAGCAGCTTAAAGCGCGGCCACAGCGAGCAGTACTTC

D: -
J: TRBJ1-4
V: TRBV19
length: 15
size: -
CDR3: CASSRGPALNEKLFF
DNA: TGTGCCAGTAGTAGGGGTCCGGCTCTTAATGAAAAACTGTTTTTT

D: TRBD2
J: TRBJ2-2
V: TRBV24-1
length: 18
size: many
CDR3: CATSGTSGRHANTGELFF
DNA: TGTGCCACCAGTGGCACTAGCGGGAGACACGCGAACACCGGGGAGCTGTTTTTT

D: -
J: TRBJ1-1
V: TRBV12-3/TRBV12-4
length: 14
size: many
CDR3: CASSFDRMNTEAFF
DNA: TGTGCCAGCAGTTTCGACAGAATGAACACTGAAGCTTTCTTT

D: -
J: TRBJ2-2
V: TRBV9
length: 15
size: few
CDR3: CASSAHLLPTGELFF
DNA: TGTGCCAGCAGCGCCCACCTGCTGCCCACCGGGGAGCTGTTTTTT

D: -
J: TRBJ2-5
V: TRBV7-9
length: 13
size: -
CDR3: CASSRRTHETQYF
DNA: TGTGCCAGCAGCCGACGGACCCACGAGACCCAGTACTTC

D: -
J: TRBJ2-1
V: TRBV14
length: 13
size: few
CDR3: CASSQEGRPEQFF
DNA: TGTGCCAGCAGCCAAGAAGGGAGGCCTGAGCAGTTCTTC

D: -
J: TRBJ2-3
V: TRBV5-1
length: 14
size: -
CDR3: CASRVPGNTDTQYF
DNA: TGCGCCAGCAGAGTCCCCGGGAACACAGATACGCAGTATTTT

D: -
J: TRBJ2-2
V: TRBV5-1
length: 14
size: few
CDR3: CASTFGLNTGELFF
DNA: TGCGCCAGCACCTTTGGACTTAACACCGGGGAGCTGTTTTTT

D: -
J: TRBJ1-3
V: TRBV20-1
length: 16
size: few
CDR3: CSASWTQGNSGNTIYF
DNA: TGCAGTGCTAGTTGGACGCAAGGCAACTCTGGAAACACCATATATTTT

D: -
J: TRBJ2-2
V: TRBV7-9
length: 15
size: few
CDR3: CASSFGVRNTGELFF
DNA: TGTGCCAGCAGCTTCGGGGTACGGAACACCGGGGAGCTGTTTTTT

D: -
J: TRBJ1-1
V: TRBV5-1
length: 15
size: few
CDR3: CASSPDQGYTTEAFF
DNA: TGCGCCAGCAGCCCAGATCAGGGGTACACGACTGAAGCTTTCTTT

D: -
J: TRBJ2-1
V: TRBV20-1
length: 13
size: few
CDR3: CSARDGNYNEQFF
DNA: TGCAGTGCTAGAGACGGAAATTACAATGAGCAGTTCTTC

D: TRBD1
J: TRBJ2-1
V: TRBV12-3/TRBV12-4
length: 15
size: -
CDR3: CASNPGGLSGNEQFF
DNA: TGTGCCAGCAACCCAGGGGGCCTATCGGGCAATGAGCAGTTCTTC

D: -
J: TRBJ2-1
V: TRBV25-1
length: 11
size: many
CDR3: CASSERGPQTF
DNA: TGTGCCAGCAGTGAAAGAGGTCCTCAGACCTTC